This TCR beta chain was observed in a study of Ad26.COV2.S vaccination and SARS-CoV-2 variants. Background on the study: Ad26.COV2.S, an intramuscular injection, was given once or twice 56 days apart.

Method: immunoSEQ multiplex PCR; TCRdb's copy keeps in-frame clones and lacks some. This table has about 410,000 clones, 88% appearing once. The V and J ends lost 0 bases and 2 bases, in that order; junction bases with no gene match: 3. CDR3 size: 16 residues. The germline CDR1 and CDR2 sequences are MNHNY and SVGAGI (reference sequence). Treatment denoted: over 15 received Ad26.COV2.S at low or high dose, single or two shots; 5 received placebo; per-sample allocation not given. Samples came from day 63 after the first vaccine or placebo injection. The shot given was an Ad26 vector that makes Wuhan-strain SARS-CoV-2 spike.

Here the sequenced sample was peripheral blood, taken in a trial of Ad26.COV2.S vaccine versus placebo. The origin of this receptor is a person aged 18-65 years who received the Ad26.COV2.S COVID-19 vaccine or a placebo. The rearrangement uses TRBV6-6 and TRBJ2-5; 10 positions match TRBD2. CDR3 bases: TGTGCCAGCAGTTACTCGGGACTAGCGAAACAAGAGACCCAGTACTTC. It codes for CASSYSGLAKQETQYF.